The 32 T cell receptor beta chains reported below all come from one sample, sequenced in a study of blood T cell repertoires in COVID-19. Assay used: immunoSEQ multiplex PCR; TCRdb lists only in-frame clones, some missing. The profile shows some 200,000 clones, around 90% of them singletons. The sample comprised PBMCs or T cells enriched from blood (not recorded which). These receptors were obtained from a woman aged 25-40 years who had recovered from COVID-19.

V is TRBV3-1 (or the pseudogene TRBV3-2) and J is TRBJ1-6; D is possibly TRBD1 (5 bases). Germline CDR1 LGHDT, CDR2 YNNKEL (reference sequence). Trimming took off 0 bases at V and 8 bases at J, with 23 bases between the two ends. The CDR3 totals 19 residues. CDR3 in DNA: TGTGCCAGCAGCCAAGATAAATACGACCAGGGCAGGATAGATTCACCCCTCCACTTT. This codes for CASSQDKYDQGRIDSPLHF.

The chain links TRBV4-3 to TRBJ2-3, with 11 bases that match TRBD2. V was clipped by 2 bases and J by 6 bases; unmatched bases: 7. The germline gives CDR1 LGHNA, CDR2 YSLEER. The CDR3 extends over 16 amino acids. The DNA for the CDR3 is TGCGCCAGCAGCCAATATAGCGGGGGGGTAACTGATACGCAGTATTTT. Amino acid sequence: CASSQYSGGVTDTQYF.

The chain combines TRBV11-2 with TRBJ1-2; possible D gene TRBD1, 6 bases. Germline CDR1 and CDR2: SGHAT and FQNNGV. The CDR3 is 15 amino acids. The ends were cut back, 4 bases at V and 7 bases at J, with 19 bases in the middle. CDR3 sequence: CASSSVLGGARGYTF. The DNA of the CDR3 is TGTGCCAGCAGCTCCGTCCTGGGGGGGGCTCGTGGCTACACCTTC.

In DNA, the CDR3 is TGTGCCAGCAGTCCCACAGGGAATTCACCCCTCCACTTT. It is translated as CASSPTGNSPLHF. The rearrangement uses TRBV12-3 or TRBV12-4 and TRBJ1-6, with D possibly TRBD1 on 6 matching bases. The CDR3 consists of 13 residues. With 5 bases removed from V and 7 bases from J, the gap between germline ends came to 9 bases.

The chain recombines TRBV5-1 with TRBJ2-1; D may be TRBD1 (6 bases). The CDR3 is 16 residues long. Germline-derived CDR1 and CDR2 are SGHRS and YFSETQ. V dropped 4 bases and J dropped 4 bases, with 18 bases sitting between them. The CDR3 nucleotides are TGCGCCAGCAGCATACAGGGCGATACCGCATACAATGAGCAGTTCTTC. It specifies CASSIQGDTAYNEQFF.

The genes are TRBV7-9 and TRBJ1-2; a possible D gene is TRBD1 (6 bases). This CDR3 comprises 11 residues. Trimming removed 5 bases from V and 10 bases from J, with 11 bases in between. Germline lookup yields CDR1 SEHNR and CDR2 FQNEAQ (reference sequence). The CDR3 nucleotides read TGTGCCAGCAGCACCCGGGGGGCCTACACCTTC. It codes for CASSTRGAYTF. Based on the CDR3 plus reference TRBV7-9 and TRBJ1-2, the full variable domain is DTGVSQNPRHKITKRGQNVTFRCDPISEHNRLYWYRQTLGQGPEFLTYFQNEAQLEKSRLLSDRFSAERPKGSFSTLEIQRTEQGDSAMYLCASSTRGAYTFGSGTRLTVV.

V and J are TRBV6-2 or TRBV6-3 and TRBJ2-1, with D tentatively TRBD2 (5 bases). V was clipped by 2 bases and J by 3 bases, with 8 bases between them. CDR1 is MNHEY and CDR2 is SVGEGT in the germline V gene. This CDR3 spans 14 amino acids. CDR3 in amino acids: CASSYGLLYNEQFF. Written as DNA, the CDR3 is TGTGCCAGCAGTTACGGACTTCTCTACAATGAGCAGTTCTTC.

V usage is TRBV6-1 and J usage is TRBJ1-5, with D hard to call. Trimming stripped 2 bases from V and 0 bases from J, with 11 bases between. Germline lookup yields CDR1 MNHNS and CDR2 SASEGT. The CDR3 runs to 16 residues. CDR3 nucleotides: TGTGCCAGCAGTGAATGGAGCAGCGATAGCAATCAGCCCCAGCATTTT. It yields the protein CASSEWSSDSNQPQHF.

This clone was recorded only once. This rearrangement joins TRBV2 to TRBJ1-2; the match to TRBD1 covers 10 bases. CDR1 and CDR2 from the germline V gene are SNHLY and FYNNEI. J gave up 4 bases and V 6 bases, and 8 bases lay outside the gene matches. The CDR3 runs to 15 residues. In DNA form, the CDR3 reads TGTGCCAGCAGGGACCTGACAGGGGGCAGCTATGGCTACACCTTC. It codes for CASRDLTGGSYGYTF.

The chain is built from TRBV18 and TRBJ1-5, with D possibly being TRBD1 (6 bases). Germline loops: CDR1 KGHSH, CDR2 LQKENI. V was shortened by 6 bases and J by 4 bases, with 13 bases between the two germline ends. The CDR3 is 14 amino acids. CDR3 coding DNA: TGTGCCAGCTCCGAATACAGGGTTAATCAGCCCCAGCATTTT. Translated: CASSEYRVNQPQHF.

This rearrangement joins TRBV9 to TRBJ2-1; 11 bases line up with TRBD2. Germline CDR1 and CDR2: SGDLS and YYNGEE. CDR3 length: 16 amino acids. V trimming: 3 bases; J trimming: 16 bases; junction bases outside the gene matches: 18. CDR3 sequence reads: CASSARLAGFSTGLFF. CDR3 nucleotides: TGTGCCAGCAGCGCCCGACTAGCGGGGTTCTCTACTGGCTTATTCTTC.

The J gene is TRBJ1-1, the V gene TRBV7-2, with 11 bases lining up with TRBD1. Germline V gives CDR1 SGHTA, CDR2 FQGNSA. This CDR3 has 14 amino acids. Trimming at V came to 5 bases and at J to 10 bases, leaving 9 bases not matched to a gene. Written as DNA, the CDR3 is TGTGCCAGCAGCCCGGGGACAGGGGGAGGTGGAGCTTTCTTT. It is translated as CASSPGTGGGGAFF.

The chain recombines TRBV20-1 with TRBJ1-5; no firm D call. V lost 3 bases, J lost 1 base, and 4 bases lay in between. CDR3 length equals 12 residues. Germline V lookup: CDR1 DFQATT, CDR2 SNEGSKA (reference sequence). Here the CDR3 reads CSASRSNQPQHF. For the CDR3, the DNA is TGCAGTGCTAGTCGGAGCAATCAGCCCCAGCATTTT.

This sequence joins TRBV7-2 and TRBJ1-2; a possible D gene is TRBD1 (6 bases). V was trimmed by 1 base and J by 4 bases, leaving 10 bases between them. Germline assignment: CDR1 SGHTA and CDR2 FQGNSA. The CDR3 spans 14 residues. The CDR3 spells CASSLDRVVYGYTF. CDR3 nucleotides: TGTGCCAGCAGCTTAGACAGGGTTGTCTATGGCTACACCTTC.

This clone was seen a handful of times. The chain recombines TRBV18 with TRBJ2-7, with D hard to call. CDR3 length: 13 amino acids. Germline CDR1 is KGHSH and CDR2 is LQKENI. V lost 2 bases to trimming and J lost 7 bases, with 12 bases between them. The CDR3: CASSPGESGEQYF. The CDR3, as DNA: TGTGCCAGCTCACCAGGAGAGTCCGGAGAGCAGTACTTC.

This clone was found a few times. The J gene is TRBJ1-2, the V gene TRBV14; 11 nucleotides line up with TRBD1. With V trimmed by 5 bases and J by 4 bases, 3 bases remained unmatched. The CDR3 spans 14 residues. The germline V gene encodes CDR1 SGHDN and CDR2 FVKESK. The CDR3 loop reads CASSLGTGGYGYTF. The CDR3 coding sequence is TGTGCCAGCAGCTTGGGGACAGGGGGCTATGGCTACACCTTC.

This clone was seen a handful of times. The chain has TRBV6-5 and TRBJ1-1, with a possible D match to TRBD1 (5 bases). The V end lost 7 bases, the J end lost 3 bases, and 12 bases lay between the germline ends. The CDR3 consists of 13 residues. Germline lookup yields CDR1 MNHEY and CDR2 SVGAGI. CDR3 bases: TGTGCCAGCACCAAAGGGGCATACACTGAAGCTTTCTTT. It specifies CASTKGAYTEAFF.

The chain couples TRBV6-5 to TRBJ1-2, with D possibly being TRBD1 (6 bases). V lost 2 bases to trimming and J lost 8 bases, with 12 bases between them. Germline V CDR1 and CDR2: MNHEY, SVGAGI. The CDR3 is 13 residues long. CDR3 bases: TGTGCCAGCAGTTACGGTGGGGACATAGGCTACACCTTC. Amino acid sequence: CASSYGGDIGYTF.

In DNA, the CDR3 is TGTGCCAGCAGTTACGGCGCGGCAGGGCGAAACACCATATATTTT. This translates into CASSYGAAGRNTIYF. J is TRBJ1-3 and V is TRBV6-6; possibly TRBD1 for D (5 bases). Germline values: CDR1 MNHNY, CDR2 SVGAGI (reference sequence). The CDR3 extends over 15 amino acids. The ends were cut back, 2 bases at V and 5 bases at J, with 13 bases in the middle.

This sequence joins TRBV11-2 and TRBJ2-7; TRBD2 agrees at 9 bases. J lost 6 bases, V lost 3 bases, and 12 bases had no gene match. Germline lookup yields CDR1 SGHAT and CDR2 FQNNGV. This CDR3 is 16 amino acids long. DNA of the CDR3: TGTGCCAGCAGCTTGGCCCCGGTAGCGGGGGTGGGCGAGCAGTACTTC. Its protein product is CASSLAPVAGVGEQYF.

The chain has TRBV5-4 and TRBJ2-3; 9 nucleotides match TRBD2. Losses at the gene ends were 4 bases for V and 2 bases for J; bases not matched to a gene: 8. The germline V gene has CDR1 SGHNT and CDR2 YYREEE (reference sequence). The length of the CDR3 is 16 residues. The CDR3 reads CASSPVAGVSTDTQYF. In DNA form, the CDR3 reads TGTGCCAGCAGCCCGGTAGCGGGGGTGTCCACAGATACGCAGTATTTT. Combining the CDR3 with reference TRBV5-4 and TRBJ2-3 gives the whole variable domain ETGVTQSPTHLIKTRGQQVTLRCSSQSGHNTVSWYQQALGQGPQFIFQYYREEENGRGNFPPRFSGLQFPNYSSELNVNALELDDSALYLCASSPVAGVSTDTQYFGPGTRLTVL.

The chain uses TRBV4-2 and TRBJ2-2, with 7 bases matching TRBD1. CDR1 is LGHNA, CDR2 YNFKEQ, per germline. The CDR3 is 16 amino acids. With V trimmed by 2 bases and J by 2 bases, 5 bases remained unmatched. CDR3: CASSQRGGINTGELFF. The CDR3 DNA is TGTGCCAGCAGCCAACGAGGGGGCATCAACACCGGGGAGCTGTTTTTT.

The chain is built from TRBV18 and TRBJ2-3; D is unclear. V lost 6 bases and J lost 6, with 13 bases in between. CDR1 and CDR2 (germline): KGHSH, LQKENI. There are 13 residues in the CDR3. CDR3 in DNA: TGTGCCAGCTCGGCCAAATGGGCTGATACGCAGTATTTT. It specifies CASSAKWADTQYF.

This clone was observed a single time. The J gene is TRBJ2-3, the V gene TRBV27; D is undetermined. Germline lookup yields CDR1 MNHEY and CDR2 SMNVEV (reference sequence). Trimming stripped 3 bases from V and 6 bases from J, with 10 bases between. This CDR3 has 13 amino acids. The CDR3 region has the DNA TGTGCCAGCAGTTTCCAGAGGTTTGATACGCAGTATTTT. It is translated as CASSFQRFDTQYF.

The chain recombines TRBV7-2 with TRBJ2-3, with 11 bases aligning to TRBD2. The germline CDR1 and CDR2 sequences are SGHTA and FQGNSA. The length of the CDR3 is 17 residues. The J segment lost 2 bases and the V segment lost 5 bases, leaving 9 bases of the junction unmatched. The CDR3 region is CASSHTGTSGYTDTQYF. The CDR3, as DNA: TGTGCCAGCAGCCATACCGGGACTAGCGGTTACACAGATACGCAGTATTTT.

The chain is built from TRBV6-4 and TRBJ2-1, with 10 bases that match TRBD2. With 6 bases clipped from V and 3 bases from J, the junction kept 5 bases outside the gene matches. The germline gives CDR1 MRHNA, CDR2 SNTAGT. This CDR3 contains 15 residues. CDR3 in amino acids: CASSFERGGYNEQFF. CDR3 sequence (DNA): TGTGCCAGCAGCTTTGAGCGGGGGGGCTACAATGAGCAGTTCTTC.

Here the CDR3 DNA reads TGTGCCAGCTCACCACCTAACAGTGCCTCCCCCTATAATTCACCCCTCCACTTT. Translated: CASSPPNSASPYNSPLHF. The chain combines TRBV18 with TRBJ1-6; D gene uncertain. CDR3 length equals 18 residues. Trimming removed 0 bases at V and 2 bases at J, with 14 bases between. Per the germline V gene, CDR1 is KGHSH and CDR2 is LQKENI.

CDR3 in DNA: TGTGCCACCAGCAGAGATCGGGGGCGGGGGACAGATACGCAGTATTTT. This codes for CATSRDRGRGTDTQYF. This rearrangement joins TRBV15 to TRBJ2-3; a possible D gene is TRBD2 (7 bases). Per germline, CDR1 LNHNV and CDR2 YYDKDF (reference sequence). Trimming stripped 0 bases from V and 3 bases from J, with 13 bases between. The length of the CDR3 is 16 residues.

The V gene is TRBV2, the J gene TRBJ2-2; a weak D match, TRBD2 (6 bases). Trimming shortened V by 8 bases and J by 4 bases, and 8 bases separated the two germline ends. This CDR3 is built from 12 residues. Germline-derived CDR1 and CDR2 are SNHLY and FYNNEI. The CDR3 coding sequence is TGTGCCAGCTCCGGGGGCACCGGGGAGCTGTTTTTT. Its protein product is CASSGGTGELFF.

This chain joins TRBV29-1 and TRBJ2-5; D perhaps matches TRBD1 (5 bases). Germline values: CDR1 SQVTM, CDR2 ANQGSEA. The length of the CDR3 is 15 residues. Trimming shortened V by 6 bases and J by 5 bases, and 22 bases separated the two germline ends. The DNA for the CDR3 is TGCAGCGTCTCGCTAGGGCAGGGTAGTAAGGAGACCCAGTACTTC. The encoded protein is CSVSLGQGSKETQYF.

This sequence joins TRBV15 and TRBJ1-3; D gene uncertain. The CDR3 loop spans 17 amino acids. Trimming removed 0 bases from V and 0 bases from J, with 12 bases in between. From germline, CDR1 is LNHNV and CDR2 YYDKDF (reference sequence). Here the CDR3 DNA reads TGTGCCACCAGCAGAGATGGCAGGCCGAGCTCTGGAAACACCATATATTTT. It encodes CATSRDGRPSSGNTIYF.

CDR3 loop: CASSLGTSGGETQYF. The CDR3 DNA reads as TGTGCCAGCAGCTTAGGGACTAGCGGGGGAGAGACCCAGTACTTC. This chain connects TRBV7-7 to TRBJ2-5, with 13 positions matching TRBD2. CDR3 size: 15 residues. The V gene's germline CDR1 is SSHAT and CDR2 FNYEAQ (reference sequence). Trimming at V came to 1 base and at J to 4 bases, leaving 0 bases not matched to a gene.